This TCR beta chain came from a study of response to subunit inactivated influenza vaccine. This clonotype was picked up many times. Its antigen is currently unknown. MiXCR was run by TCRdb on the RT-PCR reads, yielding one entry per CDR3 protein. The table records hundreds of thousands of distinct CDR3 sequences, over 9% of them present only once. Trimming removed 7 bases from V and 0 bases from J; junction bases left unmatched: 14. Germline-derived CDR1 and CDR2 are SQVTM and ANQGSEA. CDR3 length: 18 amino acids. Findings of the study overall: Each seasonal influenza vaccination, the authors suggested, recruits few new T cells.

The sample in question was non-naive T cells sorted from PBMCs, obtained less than 15 days before vaccination. The rearrangement uses TRBV29-1 and TRBJ2-1; TRBD2 agrees at 11 bases. The clonotype comes from a man between 45 and 60 years old who received an inactivated influenza vaccine. The CDR3 loop is CSAVMTSGVLSSYNEQFF. In DNA form, the CDR3 reads TGCAGCGCCGTGATGACTAGCGGGGTCTTGAGCTCCTACAATGAGCAGTTCTTC.